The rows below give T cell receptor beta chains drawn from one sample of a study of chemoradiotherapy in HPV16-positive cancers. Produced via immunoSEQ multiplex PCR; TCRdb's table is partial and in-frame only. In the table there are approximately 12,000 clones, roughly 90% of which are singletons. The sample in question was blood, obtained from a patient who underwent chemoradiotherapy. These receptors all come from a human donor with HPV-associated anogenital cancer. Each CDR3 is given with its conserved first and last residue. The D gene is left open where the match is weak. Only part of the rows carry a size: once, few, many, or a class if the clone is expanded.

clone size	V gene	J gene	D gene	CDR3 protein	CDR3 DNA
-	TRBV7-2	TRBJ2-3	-	CASSLDLPVTQYF	TGTGCCAGCAGCTTAGATCTTCCGGTTACGCAGTATTTT
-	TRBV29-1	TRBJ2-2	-	CSVEDRTGANTGELFF	TGCAGCGTTGAAGATAGGACGGGGGCGAACACCGGGGAGCTGTTTTTT
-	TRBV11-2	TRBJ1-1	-	CASRVGADTEAFF	TGTGCCAGCAGGGTGGGAGCGGACACTGAAGCTTTCTTT
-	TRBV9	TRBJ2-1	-	CASSAGLFSYNEQFF	TGTGCCAGCAGCGCGGGACTGTTCTCCTACAATGAGCAGTTCTTC
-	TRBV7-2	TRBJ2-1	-	CASSLEKGIEQFF	TGTGCCAGCAGCTTAGAGAAAGGTATTGAGCAGTTCTTC
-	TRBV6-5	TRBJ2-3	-	CASSSFLAGQYF	TGTGCCAGCAGTTCCTTTTTGGCGGGGCAGTATTTT
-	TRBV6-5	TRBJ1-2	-	CASSRGPGGGYTF	TGTGCCAGCTCCCGGGGGCCCGGCGGTGGCTACACCTTC
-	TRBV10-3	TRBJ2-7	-	CAISESAASSYEQYF	TGTGCCATCAGTGAGTCTGCCGCCAGCTCCTACGAGCAGTACTTC
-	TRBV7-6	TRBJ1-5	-	CASSLGAREPQHF	TGTGCCAGCAGCTTAGGGGCCCGTGAGCCCCAGCATTTT
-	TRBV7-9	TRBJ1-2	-	CASSPSGRRNYGYTF	TGTGCCAGCAGCCCTAGCGGACGGAGGAACTATGGCTACACCTTC
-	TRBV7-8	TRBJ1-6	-	CASSLRAGNSPLHF	TGTGCCAGCAGCTTAAGGGCAGGAAATTCACCCCTCCACTTT
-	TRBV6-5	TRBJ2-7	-	CASSNTYEQYF	TGTGCCAGCAGTAACACCTACGAGCAGTACTTC
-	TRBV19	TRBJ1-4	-	CASRGTGGATNEKLFF	TGTGCCAGTAGGGGTACGGGAGGGGCAACTAATGAAAAACTGTTTTTT
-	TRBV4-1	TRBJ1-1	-	CASSQAGDTEAFF	TGCGCCAGCAGCCAAGCCGGGGACACTGAAGCTTTCTTT
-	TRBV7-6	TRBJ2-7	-	CASSSVAPYEQYF	TGTGCCAGCAGCTCAGTGGCCCCATACGAGCAGTACTTC
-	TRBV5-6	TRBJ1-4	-	CASSRETQHNEKLFF	TGTGCCAGCAGCCGCGAGACCCAACACAATGAAAAACTGTTTTTT
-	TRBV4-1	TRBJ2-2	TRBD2	CASSQVTGGSSGELFF	TGCGCCAGCAGCCAAGTTACGGGGGGGAGCTCCGGGGAGCTGTTTTTT
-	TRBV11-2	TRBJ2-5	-	CASSLFWGPQETQYF	TGTGCCAGCAGCTTATTTTGGGGCCCCCAAGAGACCCAGTACTTC
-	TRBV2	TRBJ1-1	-	CASSPPLREAFF	TGTGCCAGCAGTCCCCCCTTGCGGGAAGCTTTCTTT
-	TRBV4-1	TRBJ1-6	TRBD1	CASSRQGNNSPLHF	TGCGCCAGCAGCCGACAGGGGAATAACTCACCCCTCCACTTT
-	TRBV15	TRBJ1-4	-	CATSRRGREKLFF	TGTGCCACCAGCAGAAGGGGACGAGAAAAACTGTTTTTT
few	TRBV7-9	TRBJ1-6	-	CASSLALNSPLHF	TGTGCCAGCAGCTTGGCTCTCAATTCACCCCTCCACTTT
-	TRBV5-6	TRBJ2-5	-	CASNLRGGETQYF	TGTGCCAGCAACCTCAGGGGAGGGGAGACCCAGTACTTC
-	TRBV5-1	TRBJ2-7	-	CASSLRGRSSYEQYF	TGCGCCAGCAGCTTGCGGGGCCGGAGCTCCTACGAGCAGTACTTC
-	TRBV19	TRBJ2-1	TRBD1	CASSTNILTGNNEQFF	TGTGCCAGTAGTACCAATATCCTGACAGGGAACAATGAGCAGTTCTTC
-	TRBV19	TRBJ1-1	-	CASSADVGSTEAFF	TGTGCCAGTAGTGCCGACGTGGGGTCCACTGAAGCTTTCTTT
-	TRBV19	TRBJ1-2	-	CASSTRQASGGRNGYTF	TGTGCCAGTAGTACACGACAGGCCTCGGGTGGAAGGAATGGCTACACCTTC
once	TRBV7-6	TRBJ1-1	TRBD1	CASSLGGLQGGGTEAFF	TGTGCCAGCAGCTTAGGGGGACTACAGGGGGGCGGCACTGAAGCTTTCTTT
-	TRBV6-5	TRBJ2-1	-	CASSPDRGSYNEQFF	TGTGCCAGCAGCCCGGACAGAGGGTCCTACAATGAGCAGTTCTTC
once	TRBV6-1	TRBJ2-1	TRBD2	CASSEAGGITYNEQFF	TGTGCCAGCAGTGAAGCGGGGGGGATAACTTACAATGAGCAGTTCTTC
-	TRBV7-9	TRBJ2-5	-	CASSLSTSRAETQYF	TGTGCCAGCAGCTTATCTACGAGCAGAGCAGAGACCCAGTACTTC
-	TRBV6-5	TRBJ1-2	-	CASRINRALRDGYTF	TGTGCCAGCAGGATAAACAGGGCTTTGCGTGATGGCTACACCTTC
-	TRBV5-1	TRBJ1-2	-	CASSLRPNYGYTF	TGCGCCAGCAGCTTGCGGCCTAACTATGGCTACACCTTC
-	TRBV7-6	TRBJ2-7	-	CASSLNRSSYEQYF	TGTGCCAGCAGCTTAAACAGGAGCTCCTACGAGCAGTACTTC
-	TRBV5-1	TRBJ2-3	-	CASSWGALSTDTQYF	TGCGCCAGCAGCTGGGGGGCCCTTAGCACAGATACGCAGTATTTT
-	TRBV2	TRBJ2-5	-	CASRRGAQETQYF	TGTGCCAGCAGGAGGGGGGCCCAAGAGACCCAGTACTTC
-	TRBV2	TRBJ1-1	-	CASSVRGQANTEAFF	TGTGCCAGCAGTGTTAGGGGACAAGCGAACACTGAAGCTTTCTTT
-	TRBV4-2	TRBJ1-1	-	CASSQRVNTEAFF	TGTGCCAGCAGCCAGCGGGTGAACACTGAAGCTTTCTTT
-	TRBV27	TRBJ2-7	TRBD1	CASKLLGQPIYEQYF	TGTGCCAGCAAACTACTGGGACAGCCTATCTACGAGCAGTACTTC
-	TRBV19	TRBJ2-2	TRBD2	CASSPWGGGNTGELFF	TGTGCCAGTAGTCCGTGGGGCGGGGGAAACACCGGGGAGCTGTTTTTT
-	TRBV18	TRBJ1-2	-	CASSLTGPPLYTF	TGTGCCAGCTCCCTTACCGGTCCCCCCCTCTACACCTTC
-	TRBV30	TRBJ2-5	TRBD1	CAWSSWTGVGETQYF	TGTGCCTGGAGTTCCTGGACAGGGGTTGGGGAGACCCAGTACTTC
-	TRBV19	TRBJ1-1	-	CASSLQGTEAFF	TGTGCCAGTAGTTTACAGGGAACTGAAGCTTTCTTT
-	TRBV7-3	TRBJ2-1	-	CASSPRGPAGNEQFF	TGTGCCAGCAGCCCGCGAGGTCCGGCGGGGAATGAGCAGTTCTTC
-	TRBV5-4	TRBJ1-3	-	CASSLDTVGNTIYF	TGTGCCAGCAGCTTGGACACTGTGGGAAACACCATATATTTT
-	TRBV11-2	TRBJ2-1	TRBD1	CASTALGRGRYNEQFF	TGTGCCAGCACCGCCTTGGGCAGGGGGAGATACAATGAGCAGTTCTTC
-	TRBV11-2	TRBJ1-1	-	CASSLAPGVETEAFF	TGTGCCAGCAGCTTGGCCCCAGGGGTGGAAACTGAAGCTTTCTTT
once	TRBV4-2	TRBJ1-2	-	CASSQGADRVRGYTF	TGTGCCAGCAGCCAAGGTGCGGATAGGGTACGTGGCTACACCTTC
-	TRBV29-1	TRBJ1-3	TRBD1	CSVAGQVSGNTIYF	TGCAGCGTTGCAGGACAGGTCTCTGGAAACACCATATATTTT
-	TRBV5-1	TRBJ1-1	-	CASRLGYKNTEAFF	TGCGCCAGCAGACTTGGGTACAAAAACACTGAAGCTTTCTTT
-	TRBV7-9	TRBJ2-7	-	CASSPKGPYEQYF	TGTGCCAGCAGCCCGAAGGGTCCCTACGAGCAGTACTTC
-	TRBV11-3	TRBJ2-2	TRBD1	CASRHGTGNTGELFF	TGTGCCAGCAGGCACGGGACAGGGAACACCGGGGAGCTGTTTTTT
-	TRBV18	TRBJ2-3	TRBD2	CASSPPGLAGGRGSTDTQYF	TGTGCCAGCTCACCACCGGGACTAGCGGGGGGGAGAGGAAGCACAGATACGCAGTATTTT
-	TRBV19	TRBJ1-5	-	CASSIMWGSNQPQHF	TGTGCCAGTAGTATTATGTGGGGAAGCAATCAGCCCCAGCATTTT